These 5 T cell receptor beta chains were all obtained from the same sample, sequenced in a study of T cells after yellow fever vaccination. TCRdb reprocessed the 5' RACE reads via MiXCR and lists one record per CDR3 protein. The sample lists fewer than 100,000 distinct CDR3 sequences; more than 7.5% were seen once. The material sequenced was CD8+ T cells not binding an NS4B(214-222) dextramer, sorted from PBMCs, taken less than 16 days after the first yellow fever vaccination. These receptors were obtained from a man aged 18 to 30 who received the YFV17D yellow fever vaccine.

There are a few counts of this clonotype. CDR3 sequence: CASTLGLAGNTDTQYF. The CDR3 DNA reads as TGTGCCAGCACCTTGGGACTAGCGGGTAACACAGATACGCAGTATTTT. The chain carries TRBV12-3 or TRBV12-4 and TRBJ2-3; 12 bases align to TRBD2. V lost 7 bases and J lost 2; bases outside the gene matches: 7. The CDR3 sequence is 16 residues long.

This sequence joins TRBV5-1 and TRBJ2-1, with D hard to call. Germline loops: CDR1 SGHRS, CDR2 YFSETQ. Trimming cost V 4 bases and J 5 bases, with 13 bases left between them. This CDR3 contains 14 residues. CDR3 amino acids: CASSPWLGNNEQFF. The CDR3 DNA reads as TGCGCCAGCAGCCCCTGGCTGGGAAACAATGAGCAGTTCTTC. The full variable domain, with the rest looked up from reference TRBV5-1 and TRBJ2-1, is KAGVTQTPRYLIKTRGQQVTLSCSPISGHRSVSWYQQTPGQGLQFLFEYFSETQRNKGNFPGRFSGRQFSNSRSEMNVSTLELGDSALYLCASSPWLGNNEQFFGPGTRLTVL.

The rearrangement links TRBV20-1 to TRBJ2-3; a possible D gene is TRBD1 (6 bases). CDR1 is DFQATT, CDR2 SNEGSKA, per germline (reference sequence). This CDR3 is built from 15 residues. The germline V and J ends were trimmed by 0 bases and 4 bases, with 14 bases remaining between them. The CDR3 nucleotides read TGCAGTGCTAGAGAGCCGGGACATCGGTCAGATACGCAGTATTTT. Protein sequence: CSAREPGHRSDTQYF.

A few counts support this clonotype. This sequence joins TRBV25-1 and TRBJ1-1, with 7 positions matching TRBD1. This CDR3 spans 16 amino acids. V was pared by 1 base and J by 3 bases, with 8 bases of the junction left unmatched. CDR1 MGHDK and CDR2 SYGVNS come from the germline V gene. The CDR3 is CASSEFAGTDYTEAFF. In nucleotides, the CDR3 is TGTGCCAGCAGTGAATTCGCCGGGACAGACTACACTGAAGCTTTCTTT.

This clonotype was observed a handful of times. The chain employs TRBV29-1 and TRBJ2-2, with D possibly being TRBD2 (5 bases). Germline V gene sequence: CDR1 SQVTM, CDR2 ANQGSEA. Trimming took off 6 bases at V and 0 bases at J, with 11 bases between the two ends. The CDR3 runs to 14 residues. CDR3 in DNA: TGCAGCGTCTATAGCGCAACGAACACCGGGGAGCTGTTTTTT. Translation: CSVYSATNTGELFF.